This T cell receptor beta chain was profiled in a study of cytomegalovirus exposure and HLA in healthy donors. For the study at large: Early on, a data release was issued that held roughly 80 million unique TCRs from HLA-typed donors.

The PCR used 60 Vbeta and 13 Jbeta primers. Method: immunoSEQ multiplex PCR; TCRdb's copy keeps in-frame clones and lacks some. The sample includes some 170,000 clones, roughly 76% of them seen just once. This clone was seen only once. Its target is unknown. Study outcomes and limitations: A highly shared variant cluster was judged a likely technical artifact. Rare TCR sequences predominated, though certain public TCRs were found in many donors.

The clonotype was recovered from a woman aged 18-35 years in good health and CMV-seropositive. Sequencing input: PBMCs.

CDR3 loop: CASFPGQGYGYTF. The CDR3 nucleotides are TGTGCCAGCTTCCCGGGACAGGGGTATGGCTACACCTTC. This chain links TRBV6-5 with TRBJ1-2; 10 bases match TRBD1. There are 13 residues in the CDR3. The germline CDR1 and CDR2 sequences are MNHEY and SVGAGI. Trimming took 8 bases from V and 5 from J; bases not matched to a gene: 5.